Reported below is one T cell receptor (beta chain). The read terminates 3 residues ahead of where the CDR3 ends, so the germline J gene completes it. This CDR3 region has 15 residues. The V gene end was trimmed by 1 base and the J gene end by 3 bases; junction bases not matched to a gene: 5. Germline CDR1 DFQATT, CDR2 SNEGSKA (reference sequence). The source of the sample is a study of T cells in women clearing cervical HPV infection. Background on the study: Control women cleared a single incident HPV16 infection within 12 months.

Prevalent HPV16 infections were excluded; only incident single HPV16 infections included. Sequenced by immunoSEQ multiplex PCR; TCRdb stores in-frame clones only, minus some. This sample's table has tens of thousands of clones. Sequencing was done on a sample of blood buffy coat. The receptor comes from a woman aged 18-70 years with a cervical HPV16 infection that either progressed to CIN3+ or cleared (not recorded which). The genes are TRBV20-1 and TRBJ2-3, with 9 bases lining up with TRBD1. The CDR3 region is CSARVGDRDTDTQYF. The part of the CDR3 DNA that was read is TGCAGTGCTAGAGTCGGGGACAGGGATACAGATACG.